The text below deals with one TCR beta chain. The data originate from a study of cytomegalovirus exposure and HLA in healthy donors. Deletions cut 2 bases from V and 4 bases from J, with 8 bases between. The CDR3 sequence is 14 residues long. Germline V lookup: CDR1 MNHEY, CDR2 SMNVEV (reference sequence). PCR used 60 Vbeta primers and 13 Jbeta primers. The data were produced by immunoSEQ multiplex PCR, yet TCRdb's version contains in-frame clones alone and is incomplete. The table has over 95,000 clones, 76% seen once. Sequencing was done on a sample of PBMCs. The receptor comes from a woman aged 40 to 50 in good health and CMV-seropositive. The chain uses TRBV27 and TRBJ1-4; tentatively, D is TRBD1 (5 bases). CDR3 sequence: CASSLQGVNEKLFF. As DNA, the CDR3 is TGTGCCAGCAGTTTACAGGGCGTTAATGAAAAACTGTTTTTT.